The rows below give T cell receptor beta chains drawn from one sample of a study of blood T cell repertoires in COVID-19. TCRdb's copy holds only in-frame clones and misses some; the assay was immunoSEQ multiplex PCR. This repertoire shows 300,000 to 350,000 clones, 90% found once; its top ten account for roughly 2.8%. What was sequenced was peripheral blood. These receptors originate from a woman in her thirties with COVID-19, enrolled during active disease. CDR3s include the opening cysteine and the closing phenylalanine or tryptophan. The D gene is left open where the match is weak. Clone size is shown for a subset of rows, as once, few, many or a class of expanded clone.

>TRBV5-1|-|TRBJ1-2|TRBD1
TGCGCCAGCAGCGTTGACAGGGTTGAATATGGCTACACCTTC
CASSVDRVEYGYTF
>TRBV7-6|-|TRBJ2-7|TRBD1
TGTGCCAGCAGCCTTGACGCGGGACAGGGCCCCTACGAGCAGTACTTC
CASSLDAGQGPYEQYF
>TRBV11-2|-|TRBJ1-2|TRBD1
TGTGCCAGCAGCTTAGACCCGACAGGGGGCTATGGCTACACCTTC
CASSLDPTGGYGYTF
>TRBV6-5|-|TRBJ1-5|TRBD1
TGTGCCAGCAGTAGGGGACAGCGCAATCAGCCCCAGCATTTT
CASSRGQRNQPQHF
>TRBV19|-|TRBJ2-5|-
TGTGCCAGTAGTCCCCGGGAGGAGACCCAGTACTTC
CASSPREETQYF
>TRBV5-8|-|TRBJ2-7|-
TGTGCCAGCAGCTTGGGTGGCTCTAGCCCTATCTACGAGCAGTACTTC
CASSLGGSSPIYEQYF
>TRBV10-3|once|TRBJ1-1|-
TGTGCCACACAGGCCTCCGGGGGCACTGAAGCTTTCTTT
CATQASGGTEAFF
>TRBV28|-|TRBJ1-2|-
TGTGCCAGCAGTTCCGTCCAGGGTGCTAACTATGGCTACACCTTC
CASSSVQGANYGYTF
>TRBV9|-|TRBJ2-7|-
TGTGCCAGCAGCGTAGTTCCGGACAGCTTCGAGCAGTACTTC
CASSVVPDSFEQYF
>TRBV30|-|TRBJ2-3|TRBD2
TGTGCCTGGAGTCCAGGGACTAGCGGTTTCACAGATACGCAGTATTTT
CAWSPGTSGFTDTQYF
>TRBV30|once|TRBJ1-2|TRBD1
TGTGCCTGGAGAGGGACAGGAGCTAACTATGGCTACACCTTC
CAWRGTGANYGYTF
>TRBV19|-|TRBJ1-1|-
TGTGCCAGTAGTATGACAGTAAACACTGAAGCTTTCTTT
CASSMTVNTEAFF
>TRBV7-3|-|TRBJ2-3|-
TGTGCCAGCAGCTTATCCGGGCGGGCAGATACGCAGTATTTT
CASSLSGRADTQYF
>TRBV6-2/TRBV6-3|-|TRBJ1-5|TRBD1
TGTGCCAGCAGCGAGGACAGGGATGTCAATCAGCCCCAGCATTTT
CASSEDRDVNQPQHF
>TRBV11-2|-|TRBJ1-3|-
TGTGCCAGCAGCTTAATGCGGGGGCCGGCTGGAAACACCATATATTTT
CASSLMRGPAGNTIYF
>TRBV5-1|-|TRBJ2-7|TRBD1
TGCGCCAGCAGCTTGGTAGTATCGGGACAGATCTCCTACGAGCAGTACTTC
CASSLVVSGQISYEQYF
>TRBV16|-|TRBJ2-3|-
TGTGCCAGCAGCCCGACTAGTATTGGAACAGATACGCAGTATTTT
CASSPTSIGTDTQYF
>TRBV3-1/TRBV3-2|-|TRBJ2-3|-
TGTGCCAGCAGCCAAGCGGCGGGCTCAGATACGCAGTATTTT
CASSQAAGSDTQYF
>TRBV7-6|-|TRBJ1-1|-
TGTGCCAGCAGCTTAGCTAGGGGACCCGCGGAGGGCACTGAAGCTTTCTTT
CASSLARGPAEGTEAFF
>TRBV11-3|-|TRBJ2-3|TRBD2
TGTGCCAGCATCACGATGGATAGCGGGAAGACAGATACGCAGTATTTT
CASITMDSGKTDTQYF
>TRBV4-1|once|TRBJ1-4|-
TGCGCCAGCAGCCAAATAAATGAAAAACTGTTTTTT
CASSQINEKLFF
>TRBV28|-|TRBJ2-1|TRBD2
TGTGCCAGCAGAGAAGCGGGAGTGGGAGACAATGAGCAGTTCTTC
CASREAGVGDNEQFF
>TRBV10-3|-|TRBJ2-7|-
TGTGCCTCCAGGGGTATGGGCGAGCAGTACTTC
CASRGMGEQYF
>TRBV7-2|-|TRBJ1-4|TRBD1
TGTGCCAGCAGCCCCAGACAGGGGGTGGAAAAACTGTTTTTT
CASSPRQGVEKLFF
>TRBV18|once|TRBJ1-4|-
TGTGCCAGCTCACCAAGCGGCCTCGCAGAGGAAAAACTGTTTTTT
CASSPSGLAEEKLFF
>TRBV14|-|TRBJ1-2|-
TGTGCCAGCAGCCAAGATCAGACAGGCTATGGCTACACCTTC
CASSQDQTGYGYTF
>TRBV28|once|TRBJ1-6|TRBD1
TGTGCCAGCAAGACGGGACAGAGCTATAATTCACCCCTCCACTTT
CASKTGQSYNSPLHF
>TRBV9|once|TRBJ2-7|TRBD1
TGTGCCAGCAGCGGGGGACAGGGGGCTCGCGAGCAGTACTTC
CASSGGQGAREQYF
>TRBV5-5|-|TRBJ2-7|-
TGTGCCAGCAGCTTGGCCATCCAGGTATCCTACGAGCAGTACTTC
CASSLAIQVSYEQYF
>TRBV7-9|-|TRBJ2-1|TRBD2
TGTGCCAGCAGCACGACTAGCGGGAGGATTTATGAGCAGTTCTTC
CASSTTSGRIYEQFF
>TRBV10-3|-|TRBJ1-1|-
TGTGCCATCAGTGCTGGGGGCCTGAACACTGAAGCTTTCTTT
CAISAGGLNTEAFF
>TRBV5-8|-|TRBJ1-5|-
TGTGCCAGCAGCCCTACAGGGAACCAGCCCCAGCATTTT
CASSPTGNQPQHF
>TRBV9|-|TRBJ1-1|-
TGTGCCAGCGGACCGACAGGCCTGAGTGACACTGAAGCTTTCTTT
CASGPTGLSDTEAFF
>TRBV7-2|-|TRBJ1-5|-
TGTGCCAGCAGCTTAAGAGGCACAAACCTTTATCAGCCCCAGCATTTT
CASSLRGTNLYQPQHF
>TRBV4-1|-|TRBJ1-2|-
TGCGCCAGCAGCTCCTGGACTGTTCAGAACTATGGCTACACCTTC
CASSSWTVQNYGYTF
>TRBV9|-|TRBJ1-2|-
TGTGCCAGCACACAAGGGGTAGTTGATGGCTACACCTTC
CASTQGVVDGYTF
>TRBV11-3|once|TRBJ2-7|-
TGTGCCAGCAGCAAAAGCCCGACAGGCTACGAGCAGTACTTC
CASSKSPTGYEQYF
>TRBV11-3|once|TRBJ2-3|-
TGTGCCAGCAGCACCGGGATGAGCACAGATACGCAGTATTTT
CASSTGMSTDTQYF
>TRBV6-2/TRBV6-3|-|TRBJ1-1|-
TGTGCCAGCAGTTACTCATCCGGGCGGGACACTGAAGCTTTCTTT
CASSYSSGRDTEAFF
>TRBV28|-|TRBJ2-1|-
TGTGCCAGCAGTTTAAATGTACAGAGCAATGAGCAGTTCTTC
CASSLNVQSNEQFF
>TRBV12-3/TRBV12-4|-|TRBJ1-2|-
TGTGCCAGCAGTTTCGAGATTAACTATGGCTACACCTTC
CASSFEINYGYTF
>TRBV19|-|TRBJ1-1|-
TGTGCCAGTAGTATGGGTAGGGGCACTGAAGCTTTCTTT
CASSMGRGTEAFF
>TRBV6-5|-|TRBJ1-1|TRBD1
TGTGCCACCCGCTTGGGACAGGGGGGCACTGAAGCTTTCTTT
CATRLGQGGTEAFF
>TRBV30|-|TRBJ1-1|TRBD1
TGTGCCTGGGTCGACGACAGGGCGAACACTGAAGCTTTCTTT
CAWVDDRANTEAFF
>TRBV19|many|TRBJ2-2|TRBD2
TGTGCCAGTAGTATAGCCAGCGGGAGTACCGGGGAGCTGTTTTTT
CASSIASGSTGELFF
>TRBV7-9|once|TRBJ1-5|-
TGTGCCAGCAGCTTCTCCAGTGATAGCAATCAGCCCCAGCATTTT
CASSFSSDSNQPQHF
>TRBV19|-|TRBJ1-1|TRBD1
TGTGCCAGTAGCCGCGGGACAGGAGACACTGAAGCTTTCTTT
CASSRGTGDTEAFF
>TRBV7-9|-|TRBJ2-2|-
TGTGCCAGCAGCTTAGAAGAGGGTTGGGCCGGGGAGCTGTTTTTT
CASSLEEGWAGELFF